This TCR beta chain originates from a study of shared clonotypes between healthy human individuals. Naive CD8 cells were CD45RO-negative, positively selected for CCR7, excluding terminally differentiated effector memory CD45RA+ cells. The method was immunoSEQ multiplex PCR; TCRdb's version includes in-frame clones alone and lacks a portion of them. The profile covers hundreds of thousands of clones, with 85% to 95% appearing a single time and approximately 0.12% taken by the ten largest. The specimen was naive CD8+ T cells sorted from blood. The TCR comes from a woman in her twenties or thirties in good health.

CDR3 in amino acids: CASSSGTGAENEQYF. The CDR3 DNA sequence: TGTGCCAGCAGCTCCGGCACGGGAGCAGAGAACGAGCAGTACTTC. This chain links TRBV12-1 with TRBJ2-7; the table's D call, TRBD2, has no DNA check behind it. TRBV12-1 represents a pseudogene. This CDR3 spans 15 amino acids.